This TCR beta chain originates from a study of T cells expressing NK-cell markers. Study-wide findings and caveats: In a handful of donors, dominant CD3+CD56+NKG2C+ clones formed roughly 1.0-7.5% of CD8+ cells. For four donors, these clonotypes were likewise the leading ones in the CD3+CD56-NKG2C+ fraction.

TCRdb reprocessed the 5' RACE reads; each CDR3 protein has one entry and no DNA is given. This repertoire includes over 200,000 distinct CDR3 sequences. For this clonotype: Its antigen is currently unknown.

The CDR3 covers 16 residues. Per germline, CDR1 SGHNT and CDR2 YYREEE (reference sequence). V is TRBV5-4 and J is TRBJ2-1; TCRdb calls TRBD2, which cannot be checked without DNA. The TCR was taken from a man younger than 35 in good health. Sequenced material: blood T cells: a sorted CD56 or NKG2C T cell subset, CD4+ or CD8+ T cells, or bulk PBMC T cells (not recorded which). This chain's CDR3 is CASSLAIAGGPGEQFF.